The rows below give T cell receptor beta chains drawn from one sample of a study of blood T cell repertoires in COVID-19. Using immunoSEQ multiplex PCR, the repertoire was profiled, and TCRdb retains in-frame clones only, with some absent. The data contain approximately 220,000 clones, roughly 85% of them seen just once; the ten biggest clones take up approximately 4%. What was sequenced was PBMCs or T cells enriched from blood (not recorded which). These receptors were collected from a woman aged 40 to 55 who had been exposed to COVID-19. Both conserved end residues are part of each CDR3. The D gene is left open where the match is weak. A clone size is listed for some rows: how often the clone was seen (once, few, many), or a class if it is expanded.

TRBJ2-5 | - | - | TRBV9 | TGTGCCAGCAGCGTAACAGGGGCGCAGGGGGGAGAGACCCAGTACTTC | CASSVTGAQGGETQYF
TRBJ1-6 | - | TRBD1 | TRBV9 | TGTGCCAGCAGCTCCGGGACAGGGGAGTTATCCTATAATTCACCCCTCCACTTT | CASSSGTGELSYNSPLHF
TRBJ1-3 | - | - | TRBV6-5 | TGTGCCAGCAGTTACTCGTACAGGGAGAAAAACACCATATATTTT | CASSYSYREKNTIYF
TRBJ2-3 | - | - | TRBV6-4 | TGTGCCAGCAGTGTCAGGTCCAGAGATACGCAGTATTTT | CASSVRSRDTQYF
TRBJ1-4 | few | - | TRBV19 | TGTGCCAGTAGTATAACGAGGATTGGCGAAAAACTGTTTTTT | CASSITRIGEKLFF
TRBJ2-2 | few | - | TRBV6-2/TRBV6-3 | TGTGCCAGCAGTCCAGGGGTGGCCGGGGAGCTGTTTTTT | CASSPGVAGELFF
TRBJ2-3 | - | TRBD2 | TRBV3-1/TRBV3-2 | TGTGCCAGCAGCCAAGATAGCGGGGGGACAGATACGCAGTATTTT | CASSQDSGGTDTQYF
TRBJ1-5 | - | TRBD1 | TRBV28 | TGTGCCAGCAGTACAACAGGGGGTAATCAGCCCCAGCATTTT | CASSTTGGNQPQHF
TRBJ1-2 | - | TRBD1 | TRBV13 | TGTGCCAGCAGCCGAGAACCGACAGGGAGGGGCTACACCTTC | CASSREPTGRGYTF
TRBJ1-2 | - | - | TRBV28 | TGTGCCAGCAGTTCGCCGCCGCAGGGGAAGAACTATGGCTACACCTTC | CASSSPPQGKNYGYTF
TRBJ1-3 | - | - | TRBV5-1 | TGCGCCAGCAGCTTTTCAGGGGTCAGAAACACCATATATTTT | CASSFSGVRNTIYF
TRBJ2-6 | once | - | TRBV7-8 | TGTGCCAGCAGCATAGGTGACTGGGGCAGAACGATATCTGGGGCCAACGTCCTGACTTTC | CASSIGDWGRTISGANVLTF
TRBJ2-7 | - | - | TRBV6-6 | TGTGCCAGCATCCGGGGGTCCTACGAGCAGTACTTC | CASIRGSYEQYF
TRBJ2-4 | - | - | TRBV6-2/TRBV6-3 | TGTGCCAGCAGTTACGAGCCAAGCCGGGGGGCCAAAAACATTCAGTACTTC | CASSYEPSRGAKNIQYF
TRBJ1-1 | - | - | TRBV28 | TGTGCCAGCAGTTCCCCTTACGGGTCGGGGAAACCTGAAGCTTTCTTT | CASSSPYGSGKPEAFF
TRBJ1-1 | many | - | TRBV6-2/TRBV6-3 | TGTGCCAGCAGTCGCCCAGCGGGGATCATGAACACTGAAGCTTTCTTT | CASSRPAGIMNTEAFF
TRBJ1-2 | few | TRBD1 | TRBV19 | TGTGCCAGTAGCAAGACAGGGGCGTCGGGCTACACCTTC | CASSKTGASGYTF
TRBJ1-1 | - | TRBD1 | TRBV10-3 | TGTGCCACAGGTACGGGACAGCGGAACACTGAAGCTTTCTTT | CATGTGQRNTEAFF
TRBJ2-2 | - | TRBD1 | TRBV28 | TGTGCCAGCAGTCGCGACAGGGTCACAGCCGGGGAGCTGTTTTTT | CASSRDRVTAGELFF
TRBJ1-3 | - | - | TRBV7-2 | TGTGCCAGCAGCTTGGGCGCGATTTCTGGAAACACCATATATTTT | CASSLGAISGNTIYF
TRBJ1-1 | - | - | TRBV30 | TGTGCCTGGAGGACTACCGGGGGGACTGAAGCTTTCTTT | CAWRTTGGTEAFF
TRBJ1-4 | few | - | TRBV4-1 | TGCGCCAGCAGCCTGAGAATTAATGAAAAACTGTTTTTT | CASSLRINEKLFF
TRBJ1-2 | - | - | TRBV2 | TGTGCCAGCAAGGCCGCACCACAGATTATAGATGGCTACACCTTC | CASKAAPQIIDGYTF
TRBJ1-2 | - | TRBD1 | TRBV27 | TGTGCCAGCAGTTTAAGGACAGGGTTGAGCTTTAATGCTGGCTACACCTTC | CASSLRTGLSFNAGYTF
TRBJ2-2 | - | - | TRBV28 | TGTGCCAGCAGGCCCGGGTTCCAGACCGGGGAGCTGTTTTTT | CASRPGFQTGELFF
TRBJ1-2 | - | - | TRBV7-8 | TGTGCCAGCAGCACGGGGGTATGGGGTGGCTACACCTTC | CASSTGVWGGYTF
TRBJ1-2 | - | - | TRBV10-1 | TGCGCCAGCAGTGAGTCCTCGGGGAGGACGGCTAACTATGGCTACACCTTC | CASSESSGRTANYGYTF
TRBJ2-3 | few | - | TRBV20-1 | TGCAGTGCTCCCACTGAGACGCAGTATTTT | CSAPTETQYF
TRBJ2-5 | - | TRBD1 | TRBV6-5 | TGTGCCAGCAGTCGGACAGGGACGGAGACCCAGTACTTC | CASSRTGTETQYF
TRBJ2-1 | few | TRBD1 | TRBV18 | TGTGCCAGCTCACCGGGACAGGGATTCGGTGAGCAGTTCTTC | CASSPGQGFGEQFF
TRBJ2-7 | - | - | TRBV7-9 | TGTGCCAGCAGTAAGACAGCCTACGAGCAGTACTTC | CASSKTAYEQYF
TRBJ1-2 | - | - | TRBV7-3 | TGTGCCAGCAGCTTGGCCCTGGGGGCCCAAGATGGCTACACCTTC | CASSLALGAQDGYTF
TRBJ2-3 | - | - | TRBV27 | TGTGCCAGCAGTCATACCGGGGTCACAGATACGCAGTATTTT | CASSHTGVTDTQYF